The 27 T cell receptor beta chains below were found in one sample sequenced in a study of neoadjuvant nivolumab and ipilimumab in lung cancer. The table came from immunoSEQ multiplex PCR; TCRdb's copy has only in-frame clones and leaves some out. The table records fewer than 15,000 clones, 90% to 96% of them present only once. Sequenced material: peripheral blood, taken after neoadjuvant nivolumab, alone or with ipilimumab, at or shortly before surgery. The receptors come from an adult with non-small cell lung cancer.

This chain links TRBV7-9 with TRBJ2-5, with unresolved D. The length of the CDR3 is 11 residues. Germline assignment: CDR1 SEHNR and CDR2 FQNEAQ (reference sequence). The V end lost 5 bases, the J end lost 0 bases, and 1 base lay between the germline ends. CDR3 nucleotides: TGTGCCAGCAGCAACCAAGAGACCCAGTACTTC. This encodes CASSNQETQYF.

The V gene is TRBV5-4, the J gene TRBJ2-3, with 7 nucleotides matching TRBD1. V lost 0 bases, J lost 3 bases, and 4 bases stayed unmatched. The CDR3 sequence is 15 residues long. CDR1 is SGHNT and CDR2 is YYREEE in the germline V gene (reference sequence). CDR3 in DNA: TGTGCCAGCAGCTTGGTAGGGGGCCCGACAGATACGCAGTATTTT. It codes for CASSLVGGPTDTQYF.

The chain carries TRBV18 and TRBJ1-1; D gene unclear. The CDR3 runs 13 residues. The germline V and J ends were trimmed by 0 bases and 8 bases, with 10 bases remaining between them. Germline values: CDR1 KGHSH, CDR2 LQKENI. This CDR3 is CASSPPVKGEAFF. In DNA, the CDR3 is TGTGCCAGCTCACCACCGGTCAAGGGAGAAGCTTTCTTT.

The chain links TRBV5-4 to TRBJ2-1; D gene uncertain. CDR1 and CDR2 from the germline V gene are SGHNT and YYREEE (reference sequence). The CDR3 is 13 amino acids. V lost 0 bases, J lost 3 bases, and 4 bases lay in between. CDR3 DNA sequence: TGTGCCAGCAGCTTGGTTAGCTACAATGAGCAGTTCTTC. Encoded protein: CASSLVSYNEQFF.

This chain links TRBV25-1 with TRBJ2-2; 10 bases align to TRBD2. V was clipped by 5 bases and J by 7 bases; unmatched bases: 4. The germline V gene encodes CDR1 MGHDK and CDR2 SYGVNS. The CDR3 extends over 14 amino acids. This chain's CDR3 is CASSLAGDGGELFF. The CDR3 DNA reads as TGTGCCAGCAGTCTAGCGGGAGACGGCGGGGAGCTGTTTTTT.

The chain carries TRBV30 and TRBJ2-5; 14 bases agree with TRBD2. This CDR3 comprises 19 residues. The V gene's germline CDR1 is GTSNPN and CDR2 SVGIG (reference sequence). With 4 bases clipped from V and 4 bases from J, the junction kept 17 bases outside the gene matches. CDR3 DNA: TGTGCCTGGAAGGGACTAGCGGGAGAGGGGGTCTTGGCAGGAGAGACCCAGTACTTC. This codes for CAWKGLAGEGVLAGETQYF.

The chain combines TRBV5-1 with TRBJ2-7; 12 positions match TRBD2. This CDR3 spans 16 amino acids. V lost 1 base and J lost 0; bases outside the gene matches: 2. Germline V gene data show CDR1 as SGHRS and CDR2 as YFSETQ. CDR3 coding DNA: TGCGCCAGCAGCTTGACTAGCGGGAGGTTCTCCTACGAGCAGTACTTC. This gives the protein CASSLTSGRFSYEQYF. The full variable domain, rest sourced from reference TRBV5-1 and TRBJ2-7, is KAGVTQTPRYLIKTRGQQVTLSCSPISGHRSVSWYQQTPGQGLQFLFEYFSETQRNKGNFPGRFSGRQFSNSRSEMNVSTLELGDSALYLCASSLTSGRFSYEQYFGPGTRLTVT.

This chain connects TRBV18 to TRBJ2-7, with TRBD1 as a possible D gene (6 bases). CDR1 is KGHSH and CDR2 is LQKENI in the germline V gene. The V end lost 0 bases, the J end lost 0 bases, and 12 bases lay between the germline ends. The CDR3 contains 16 residues. CDR3 residues: CASSPPLRGDSYEQYF. CDR3 DNA sequence: TGTGCCAGCTCACCACCCCTCAGGGGCGACTCCTACGAGCAGTACTTC.

The rearrangement uses TRBV19 and TRBJ2-3; D remains unclear. V lost 6 bases, J lost 3 bases, and 16 bases lay in between. CDR1 is LNHDA and CDR2 is SQIVND in the germline V gene (reference sequence). The CDR3 runs to 15 residues. CDR3 in DNA: TGTGCCAGTAGCGACCCTCGCGGTGGGACAGATACGCAGTATTTT. As protein: CASSDPRGGTDTQYF.

CDR3 amino acids: CASSSPGQGATKLFF. CDR3 nucleotide sequence: TGTGCCAGCAGTTCACCGGGACAGGGGGCGACGAAACTGTTTTTT. The V gene is TRBV6-5, the J gene TRBJ1-4; 12 bases fit TRBD1. Trimming at V came to 4 bases and at J to 11 bases, leaving 8 bases not matched to a gene. Looked up from germline, CDR1 is MNHEY and CDR2 is SVGAGI. CDR3 length: 15 residues.

A single count supports this clone. This chain joins TRBV19 and TRBJ1-1, with D unresolved. V dropped 5 bases and J dropped 3 bases, with 10 bases sitting between them. The germline gives CDR1 LNHDA, CDR2 SQIVND (reference sequence). The CDR3 length is 13 residues. CDR3 coding DNA: TGTGCCAGTAGTCTCCGACGGGACACTGAAGCTTTCTTT. As protein: CASSLRRDTEAFF.

Here the CDR3 reads CAISDPGLAGHSEQFF. The CDR3 nucleotides read TGTGCCATCAGTGATCCGGGACTAGCGGGGCACAGTGAGCAGTTCTTC. J is TRBJ2-1 and V is TRBV10-3; 13 bases align to TRBD2. The CDR3 spans 16 residues. The germline V gene encodes CDR1 ENHRY and CDR2 SYGVKD. Losses at the gene ends were 3 bases for V and 9 bases for J; bases not matched to a gene: 8.

The V call is TRBV11-3, the J call TRBJ2-1, with 8 bases lining up with TRBD2. Germline CDR1 is SGHNT and CDR2 is YENEEA. The CDR3 totals 16 residues. V gave up 0 bases and J gave up 7 bases; unmatched junction bases: 8. DNA for the CDR3: TGTGCCAGCAGCTTAGAAGGAAGCGGGAGTTGGAATGAGCAGTTCTTC. Protein product: CASSLEGSGSWNEQFF.

The genes are TRBV7-8 and TRBJ2-6; D might be TRBD2 (6 bases). Germline V lookup: CDR1 SGHVS, CDR2 FQNEAQ. Trimming cost V 4 bases and J 4 bases, with 14 bases left between them. The CDR3 sequence is 16 residues long. CDR3 nucleotides: TGTGCCAGCAGCTCCAGCCCGGGGGTAGGGGCCAACGTCCTGACTTTC. As protein: CASSSSPGVGANVLTF.

The chain has TRBV11-1 and TRBJ2-7, with 9 bases matching TRBD1. Unmatched junction bases numbered 7, after V lost 4 bases and J lost 3 bases. This CDR3 spans 15 amino acids. Germline V lookup: CDR1 SGHAT, CDR2 FQDESV (reference sequence). The chain's CDR3 is CASSSTGTGRYEQYF. The DNA for the CDR3 is TGTGCCAGCAGCTCGACCGGGACAGGGCGCTACGAGCAGTACTTC.

The chain recombines TRBV6-5 with TRBJ1-5; D is uncertain. V lost 2 bases and J 2 bases, leaving 7 bases between the germline ends. The CDR3 length is 14 residues. CDR1 and CDR2 (germline): MNHEY, SVGAGI. The CDR3 protein is CASSYDGGNQPQHF. Written as DNA, the CDR3 is TGTGCCAGCAGTTACGACGGAGGCAATCAGCCCCAGCATTTT.

This chain joins TRBV5-6 and TRBJ2-1, with D hard to call. V lost 3 bases to trimming and J lost 12 bases, with 13 bases between them. Germline lookup yields CDR1 SGHDT and CDR2 YYEEEE. This CDR3 has 12 residues. As DNA, the CDR3 is TGTGCCAGCAGCTCACCAAGAGCCGCGCAGTTCTTC. This sequence encodes CASSSPRAAQFF.

The V and J genes are TRBV5-1 and TRBJ2-5; TRBD2 matches 14 bases. The V gene's germline CDR1 is SGHRS and CDR2 YFSETQ. The CDR3 consists of 20 residues. Unmatched junction bases numbered 16, after V lost 1 base and J lost 5 bases. The CDR3 DNA reads TGCGCCAGCAGCTTGAGGGCACAACCGGGACTAGCGGGAGTTGCTGAGACCCAGTACTTC. It yields the protein CASSLRAQPGLAGVAETQYF.

This chain connects TRBV18 to TRBJ1-5, with D hard to call. The CDR3 runs 15 residues. Germline V gene data show CDR1 as KGHSH and CDR2 as LQKENI. V was clipped by 1 base and J by 6 bases, with 13 bases between them. CDR3 residues: CASSPLVGRVQPQHF. The CDR3 nucleotides read TGTGCCAGCTCACCACTGGTGGGAAGGGTTCAGCCCCAGCATTTT.

The chain employs TRBV6-6 and TRBJ2-3, with 10 bases that match TRBD2. Germline trimming cut 11 bases from V and 4 bases from J; bases unmatched to any gene: 15. This CDR3 contains 16 residues. The V gene's germline CDR1 is MNHNY and CDR2 SVGAGI (reference sequence). DNA for the CDR3: TGTGCCGCCAAGGGCCTAGGGCTAGCGGGAGCAGATACGCAGTATTTT. This encodes CAAKGLGLAGADTQYF.

The chain carries TRBV25-1 and TRBJ2-2; 8 bases fit TRBD1. CDR1 is MGHDK and CDR2 is SYGVNS in the germline V gene. With 5 bases clipped from V and 4 bases from J, the junction kept 6 bases outside the gene matches. The CDR3 covers 15 residues. CDR3 loop: CASSPGGAGTGELFF. The DNA for the CDR3 is TGTGCCAGCAGTCCAGGGGGCGCTGGCACCGGGGAGCTGTTTTTT. Drawing the rest from reference TRBV25-1 and TRBJ2-2, the complete variable domain is EADIYQTPRYLVIGTGKKITLECSQTMGHDKMYWYQQDPGMELHLIHYSYGVNSTEKGDLSSESTVSRIRTEHFPLTLESARPSHTSQYLCASSPGGAGTGELFFGEGSRLTVL.

This chain links TRBV4-1 with TRBJ2-1; TRBD2 might be the D (7 bases). Germline V gene lookup returns CDR1 MGHRA and CDR2 YSYEKL. The CDR3 contains 16 residues. The ends were cut back, 7 bases at V and 6 bases at J, with 22 bases in the middle. In DNA, the CDR3 is TGCGCCAGCAAAGGGCTATCAGGGGAGGGCCTCAATGAGCAGTTCTTC. Residues: CASKGLSGEGLNEQFF.

This sequence joins TRBV4-3 and TRBJ2-2, with D unresolved. CDR1 is LGHNA and CDR2 is YSLEER in the germline V gene. This CDR3 has 11 amino acids. V was trimmed by 6 bases and J by 10 bases, leaving 9 bases between them. The DNA for the CDR3 is TGCGCCAGCAGTCGTTGGGAGGAGCTGTTTTTT. Residues: CASSRWEELFF.

The rearrangement joins TRBV25-1 to TRBJ2-7; a possible D gene is TRBD2 (5 bases). Trimming took off 3 bases at V and 6 bases at J, with 18 bases between the two ends. Germline V gene data show CDR1 as MGHDK and CDR2 as SYGVNS. The CDR3 covers 15 residues. This chain's CDR3 is CASSDYRTRGSEQYF. CDR3 in DNA: TGTGCCAGCAGTGATTATCGGACCCGGGGATCCGAGCAGTACTTC.

CDR3 loop: CASSLRQGDQETQYF. Written as DNA, the CDR3 is TGTGCCAGCAGCTTACGACAGGGGGACCAAGAGACCCAGTACTTC. The genes are TRBV7-9 and TRBJ2-5; 9 bases agree with TRBD1. The germline V gene has CDR1 SEHNR and CDR2 FQNEAQ (reference sequence). V gave up 2 bases and J gave up 0 bases; unmatched junction bases: 1. The CDR3 sequence is 15 residues long. Full variable domain (missing parts from reference TRBV7-9 and TRBJ2-5): DTGVSQNPRHKITKRGQNVTFRCDPISEHNRLYWYRQTLGQGPEFLTYFQNEAQLEKSRLLSDRFSAERPKGSFSTLEIQRTEQGDSAMYLCASSLRQGDQETQYFGPGTRLLVL.

This clone was detected only once. The rearrangement uses TRBV9 and TRBJ2-1; a possible D gene is TRBD2 (6 bases). The CDR3 spans 13 residues. The V end lost 0 bases, the J end lost 10 bases, and 11 bases lay between the germline ends. Looked up from germline, CDR1 is SGDLS and CDR2 is YYNGEE. The CDR3 loop reads CASSVVLAAEQFF. In nucleotides, the CDR3 is TGTGCCAGCAGCGTAGTACTAGCCGCCGAGCAGTTCTTC. The variable domain in full, with the rest retrieved from reference TRBV9 and TRBJ2-1, is DSGVTQTPKHLITATGQRVTLRCSPRSGDLSVYWYQQSLDQGLQFLIQYYNGEERAKGNILERFSAQQFPDLHSELNLSSLELGDSALYFCASSVVLAAEQFFGPGTRLTVL.

This chain links TRBV19 with TRBJ1-5, with 8 positions matching TRBD1. The CDR3 has 13 residues. V trimming: 9 bases; J trimming: 5 bases; junction bases outside the gene matches: 6. CDR1 is LNHDA and CDR2 is SQIVND in the germline V gene (reference sequence). As DNA, the CDR3 is TGTGCCAGCCGGGACAGGACTTATCAGCCCCAGCATTTT. Its protein is CASRDRTYQPQHF. Supplemented by reference TRBV19 and TRBJ1-5, the full variable domain reads DGGITQSPKYLFRKEGQNVTLSCEQNLNHDAMYWYRQDPGQGLRLIYYSQIVNDFQKGDIAEGYSVSREKKESFPLTVTSAQKNPTAFYLCASRDRTYQPQHFGDGTRLSIL.